This note documents a single T cell receptor beta chain sequence. Using immunoSEQ multiplex PCR, the repertoire was profiled, and TCRdb retains in-frame clones only, with some absent. The table records approximately 230,000 clones, approximately 80% of them present only once. The sample belongs to a study of blood T cell repertoires in COVID-19. Study-wide background: Sources were T cells, B-cell-depleted T cells, or PBMCs; the material itself was cDNA or gDNA.

The CDR3 runs to 14 residues. With 10 bases removed from V and 4 bases from J, the gap between germline ends came to 14 bases. Germline V gene lookup returns CDR1 LNHDA and CDR2 SQIVND (reference sequence). This chain connects TRBV19 to TRBJ1-6; D uncertain. The material sequenced was peripheral blood. The receptor was isolated from a man aged 25-45 years with active or convalescent COVID-19. CDR3 residues: CATRTGNYNSPLHF. The CDR3 nucleotides read TGTGCCACCAGGACGGGGAATTATAATTCACCCCTCCACTTT.